This TCR beta chain is from a study of cytomegalovirus exposure and HLA in healthy donors. PCR amplification relied on 60 Vbeta primers (plus 13 Jbeta primers). Produced via immunoSEQ multiplex PCR; TCRdb's table is partial and in-frame only. This table holds 95,000 to 150,000 clones, roughly 80% found once. This clone occurred a few times. Its antigen is as yet unknown. The germline gives CDR1 MRHNA, CDR2 SNTAGT. V lost 0 bases and J lost 4; bases outside the gene matches: 3. The CDR3 consists of 15 residues. General study points: A likely sequencing artifact accounted for one observed cluster of highly shared sequence variants. Prediction of most subjects' HLA-A and HLA-B alleles by TCR beta sequences was reportedly accurate. Earlier analysis looked at TCR beta V segments, and most were productive about 90% or about 30% of the time.

The chain carries TRBV6-4 and TRBJ1-2; 9 nucleotides agree with TRBD1. The source is a man aged 25 to 40 in good health and CMV-seronegative. The sequencing input was PBMCs. The CDR3 region is CASSDSGQGPYGYTF. In nucleotides, the CDR3 is TGTGCCAGCAGTGACTCGGGACAGGGACCCTATGGCTACACCTTC.